The sequence of this TCR beta chain was determined in a study of CD8 T cell repertoires and HIV-1 epitope variants. Study-wide background: T cells were stimulated with Twenty-five Gag and Nef peptides separately. Enriched T cells were co-cultured with equal numbers of autologous T cell-negative antigen-presenting cells.

Sequencing of TCR beta CDR3 used immunoSEQ survey depth. Measured with immunoSEQ multiplex PCR; TCRdb has only the in-frame clones, and not every one. The table has some 87,000 clones, just under 75% seen once; the top ten hold roughly 24%. The sample consisted of uncultured baseline CD8+ T cells from peripheral blood mononuclear cells (PBMCs). The source of this sequence is a male donor with HIV.

CDR3 nucleotide sequence: TGTGCCAGCAGCTTAGTAATGGGACAGGTGAACACTGAAGCTTTCTTT. Protein product: CASSLVMGQVNTEAFF. The V gene is TRBV11-2, the J gene TRBJ1-1; 8 bases align to TRBD1. Germline CDR1 SGHAT, CDR2 FQNNGV. The J segment lost 0 bases and the V segment lost 1 base, leaving 4 bases of the junction unmatched. The length of the CDR3 is 16 residues. Full variable domain (outside the CDR3, taken from reference TRBV11-2 and TRBJ1-1): EAGVAQSPRYKIIEKRQSVAFWCNPISGHATLYWYQQILGQGPKLLIQFQNNGVVDDSQLPKDRFSAERLKGVDSTLKIQPAKLEDSAVYLCASSLVMGQVNTEAFFGQGTRLTVV.